One T cell receptor (beta chain) is described in this entry. Trimming removed 4 bases at V and 1 base at J, with 10 bases between. The CDR3 consists of 14 residues. Germline V gene sequence: CDR1 MNHEY, CDR2 SMNVEV (reference sequence). The protocol was immunoSEQ multiplex PCR, while the TCRdb copy is restricted to in-frame clones and leaves out a portion. The sample lists about 58,000 clones; approximately 80% were seen once. The data were obtained in a study of identifying expanded T cells in peripheral blood. This sequence originates from a person aged 18 to 69 in good health. The chain is built from TRBV27 and TRBJ1-1; no definite D call. The sample was blood. Written as DNA, the CDR3 is TGTGCCAGCAGTTACGGACGGACGAACACTGAAGCTTTCTTT. Its protein is CASSYGRTNTEAFF.